This TCR beta chain was sequenced for a study of shared clonotypes between healthy human individuals. Study overall: CD4 naive and memory got three plates each, CD8 naive two, CD8 memory one.

The CDR3 runs 13 residues. V lost 8 bases to trimming and J lost 3 bases, with 10 bases between them. Germline assignment: CDR1 SGHAT and CDR2 FQNNGV. This table comes from immunoSEQ multiplex PCR, and its TCRdb copy is limited to in-frame clones, with some not included. The profile shows nearly 1 million clones, about three quarters of them singletons. The sequence derives from a man between 18 and 35 years old in good health. Sequencing was done on a sample of memory CD4+ T cells sorted from blood. Documented subset: CD45RA-negative fraction. The rearrangement uses TRBV11-2 and TRBJ2-2; a possible D gene is TRBD2 (6 bases). The CDR3 coding sequence is TGTGCCAGCGGGGGGATTCACACCGGGGAGCTGTTTTTT. Protein sequence: CASGGIHTGELFF.